This T cell receptor beta chain was captured by sequencing in a study of OX40 agonist ivuxolimab in advanced cancers. Study context: Participants could have had prior anti-PD-1, anti-PD-L1 or anti-CTLA-4 therapy, and about 40% had some.

This clone showed up just a few times. Antigen: not known. Given the absence of the conserved phenylalanine or tryptophan at the CDR3 end, a read error is likely. It is unclear where the CDR3 begins or ends on the DNA, so no DNA is shown, and the CDR3 is as TCRdb lists it. The protocol was immunoSEQ multiplex PCR, while the TCRdb copy is restricted to in-frame clones and leaves out a portion. The table lists tens of thousands of clones, 88% of them singletons. General observations from the study: At 0.1 to 3.0 mg/kg, clonal expansion of CD4+ and CD8+ blood T cells had occurred by week 6. Expanded clones were, on average, more numerous in CD8+ T cells than in CD4+.

Per the germline V gene, CDR1 is LGHNA and CDR2 is YSLEER. Counting both end residues, the CDR3 totals 12 amino acids. The clonotype comes from an adult with an advanced solid tumor such as melanoma, head and neck, liver or kidney cancer. The specimen was CD4+ or CD8+ T cells sorted from blood, collected in a trial of the OX40 agonist ivuxolimab. The rearrangement uses TRBV4-3 and TRBJ1-1; the D call TRBD1 from the table was never checked on the DNA. CDR3 protein: CASSQDRQSLLG.